Presented here are 20 T cell receptor beta chains from one specimen sequenced in a study of control samples from healthy donors and cancer patients. Here immunoSEQ multiplex PCR was the method, and the copy in TCRdb shows in-frame clones only, minus some. This repertoire shows fewer than 200,000 clones, approximately 86% found once; its top ten account for under 5%. Material for sequencing was blood. These receptors were collected from a woman aged 25 to 45 in good health.

The chain carries TRBV5-4 and TRBJ1-1; unclear D gene. There are 14 residues in the CDR3. Germline V CDR1 and CDR2: SGHNT, YYREEE (reference sequence). V was pared by 0 bases and J by 2 bases, with 8 bases between. CDR3: CASSLGGINTEAFF. CDR3 DNA sequence: TGTGCCAGCAGCTTGGGAGGGATTAACACTGAAGCTTTCTTT.

This chain joins TRBV10-3 and TRBJ2-7; D ambiguous. V lost 4 bases, J lost 4 bases, and 14 bases lay in between. The CDR3 spans 14 residues. Germline V lookup: CDR1 ENHRY, CDR2 SYGVKD. The DNA of the CDR3 is TGTGCCATCAGTGGGTCTGGTATGGGATACGAGCAGTACGTC. As protein: CAISGSGMGYEQYV.

The rearrangement joins TRBV15 to TRBJ2-5, with 9 bases identical to TRBD1. The V gene end was trimmed by 1 base and the J gene end by 4 bases; junction bases not matched to a gene: 4. CDR3 size: 15 residues. CDR1 is LNHNV and CDR2 is YYDKDF in the germline V gene (reference sequence). The CDR3 is CATSRATGGRETQYF. CDR3 bases: TGTGCCACCAGCAGAGCTACAGGGGGCCGAGAGACCCAGTACTTC. The full variable domain, in which reference TRBV15 and TRBJ2-5 provide the parts outside the CDR3, is DAMVIQNPRYQVTQFGKPVTLSCSQTLNHNVMYWYQQKSSQAPKLLFHYYDKDFNNEADTPDNFQSRRPNTSFCFLDIRSPGLGDTAMYLCATSRATGGRETQYFGPGTRLLVL.

This sequence joins TRBV4-2 and TRBJ2-5; tentative D call: TRBD2 (6 bases). Trimming took off 4 bases at V and 1 base at J, with 10 bases between the two ends. The germline V gene encodes CDR1 LGHNA and CDR2 YNFKEQ. The CDR3 sequence is 14 residues long. The CDR3 nucleotides read TGTGCCAGCAGCCGGATAGCGGCCCAAGAGACCCAGTACTTC. This encodes CASSRIAAQETQYF.

The chain recombines TRBV10-3 with TRBJ2-1; a weak D match, TRBD1 (6 bases). Trimming removed 6 bases at V and 5 bases at J, with 14 bases between. The V gene's germline CDR1 is ENHRY and CDR2 SYGVKD. The CDR3 extends over 14 amino acids. CDR3 sequence (DNA): TGTGCCATCAGGAAGACAGGATCGGACAATGAGCAGTTCTTC. As protein: CAIRKTGSDNEQFF.

The gene calls are TRBV2 and TRBJ2-3; D possibly corresponds to TRBD2 (6 bases). Germline lookup yields CDR1 SNHLY and CDR2 FYNNEI. The ends were cut back, 10 bases at V and 6 bases at J, with 20 bases in the middle. The CDR3 runs to 14 residues. The CDR3 bases are TGTGCCAAGAATTCGGGCGGGGATAGGGATACGCAGTATTTT. It translates to CAKNSGGDRDTQYF.

The V and J genes are TRBV7-2 and TRBJ1-4; tentative D call: TRBD1 (5 bases). Germline V gene lookup returns CDR1 SGHTA and CDR2 FQGNSA. V lost 9 bases and J lost 7, with 15 bases in between. This CDR3 is 13 amino acids long. The CDR3 coding sequence is TGTGCCAGTAGTCGTGGGGCGGGTGAAAAACTGTTTTTT. The encoded protein is CASSRGAGEKLFF.

This rearrangement joins TRBV24-1 to TRBJ2-3; 10 nucleotides align to TRBD2. Trimming cost V 9 bases and J 5 bases; bases outside gene matches: 10. CDR1 and CDR2 (germline): KGHDR, SFDVKD. The CDR3 is made up of 15 amino acids. Here the CDR3 reads CATGTLAGEGDTQYF. The CDR3 DNA is TGTGCCACCGGGACCCTAGCGGGGGAAGGAGATACGCAGTATTTT.

This chain links TRBV6-6 with TRBJ2-5, with a tentative D call TRBD2 (5 bases). The CDR3 sequence is 13 residues long. Germline CDR1 MNHNY, CDR2 SVGAGI (reference sequence). V was shortened by 6 bases and J by 2 bases, with 10 bases between the two germline ends. Written as DNA, the CDR3 is TGTGCCAGCAGGTCGGGATTTCAAGAGACCCAGTACTTC. Protein: CASRSGFQETQYF.

The chain uses TRBV6-6 and TRBJ1-2, with D uncertain. V lost 6 bases to trimming and J lost 4 bases, with 12 bases between them. The germline CDR1 and CDR2 sequences are MNHNY and SVGAGI (reference sequence). This CDR3 region has 13 residues. CDR3 residues: CASRQSEGYGYTF. As DNA, the CDR3 is TGTGCCAGCAGACAAAGCGAAGGCTATGGCTACACCTTC.

Here the CDR3 reads CASFYRVGDNSPLHF. The CDR3 nucleotides are TGTGCCAGCTTTTACAGGGTGGGAGATAATTCACCCCTCCACTTT. V is TRBV5-6 and J is TRBJ1-6; possible D gene TRBD1, 6 bases. The V gene lost 7 bases and the J gene lost 5 bases, with 16 bases spanning the gap. The CDR3 sequence is 15 residues long. Germline CDR1 reads SGHDT; CDR2 reads YYEEEE.

This clone came up once. The chain combines TRBV11-2 with TRBJ2-5; D gene ambiguous. The CDR3 runs to 13 residues. V lost 5 bases and J lost 5, with 12 bases in between. Germline V gene sequence: CDR1 SGHAT, CDR2 FQNNGV. CDR3 sequence (DNA): TGTGCCAGCAGCCCCGGAAGTGGGGAGACCCAGTACTTC. It codes for CASSPGSGETQYF.

The chain joins TRBV3-1 (or the pseudogene TRBV3-2) to TRBJ2-7; tentatively, D is TRBD1 or TRBD2 (5 bases each). CDR1 is LGHDT, CDR2 YNNKEL, per germline (reference sequence). V was pared by 0 bases and J by 6 bases, with 24 bases between. The CDR3 is 18 amino acids. The CDR3 is CASSQDPTGARFGTEQYF. The CDR3, as DNA: TGTGCCAGCAGCCAAGACCCTACCGGGGCCCGCTTTGGAACCGAGCAGTACTTC.

The chain links TRBV2 to TRBJ2-5; D gene ambiguous. Trimming shortened V by 5 bases and J by 5 bases, and 6 bases separated the two germline ends. Germline V gene sequence: CDR1 SNHLY, CDR2 FYNNEI. There are 11 residues in the CDR3. The CDR3 loop reads CASSSSETQYF. The CDR3 nucleotides read TGTGCCAGCAGTAGTTCGGAGACCCAGTACTTC.

This chain links TRBV4-2 with TRBJ2-1, with D tentatively TRBD2 (7 bases). CDR1 and CDR2 (germline): LGHNA, YNFKEQ. CDR3 length equals 16 residues. V was pared by 0 bases and J by 6 bases, with 15 bases between. The CDR3, as DNA: TGTGCCAGCAGCCAAGATTCGAGGGGGGGCCTCAATGAGCAGTTCTTC. Translated, it gives CASSQDSRGGLNEQFF.

The V call is TRBV19, the J call TRBJ1-2, with 8 nucleotides matching TRBD1. The junction had 9 bases not matched to a gene; V was cut back by 8 bases and J by 7 bases. The germline V gene encodes CDR1 LNHDA and CDR2 SQIVND (reference sequence). This CDR3 is 13 amino acids long. Here the CDR3 DNA reads TGTGCCAGTGCCCCCAGGGGGCTGAGTGGCTACACCTTC. It translates to CASAPRGLSGYTF. Full variable domain (remainder filled in from reference TRBV19 and TRBJ1-2): DGGITQSPKYLFRKEGQNVTLSCEQNLNHDAMYWYRQDPGQGLRLIYYSQIVNDFQKGDIAEGYSVSREKKESFPLTVTSAQKNPTAFYLCASAPRGLSGYTFGSGTRLTVV.

J is TRBJ2-7 and V is TRBV28; D is possibly TRBD1 (6 bases). The V and J ends lost 5 bases and 3 bases respectively, with 17 bases between them. In germline, CDR1 is MDHEN, CDR2 SYDVKM. The length of the CDR3 is 15 residues. CDR3 region: CASSPLQGLGYEQYV. For the CDR3, the DNA is TGTGCCAGCAGTCCCCTCCAGGGGTTGGGCTACGAGCAGTACGTC.

This chain joins TRBV30 and TRBJ1-1; D unresolved. Germline CDR1 reads GTSNPN; CDR2 reads SVGIG (reference sequence). V lost 0 bases to trimming and J lost 0 bases, with 11 bases between them. This CDR3 region has 15 residues. The CDR3 protein is CAWSVLNRMNTEAFF. CDR3 nucleotide sequence: TGTGCCTGGAGTGTATTAAACAGAATGAACACTGAAGCTTTCTTT.

This chain connects TRBV7-8 to TRBJ1-1; 7 bases align to TRBD1. Germline V gene data show CDR1 as SGHVS and CDR2 as FQNEAQ. CDR3 length: 13 residues. V was clipped by 8 bases and J by 2 bases; unmatched bases: 5. The chain's CDR3 is CASGRDSNTEAFF. The CDR3 region has the DNA TGTGCCAGCGGCCGGGACAGCAACACTGAAGCTTTCTTT.

The CDR3 sequence is CASSVAGYTEAFF. In DNA form, the CDR3 reads TGTGCCAGCAGCGTAGCGGGGTACACTGAAGCTTTCTTT. The chain joins TRBV9 to TRBJ1-1; D gene uncertain. This CDR3 spans 13 amino acids. Per germline, CDR1 SGDLS and CDR2 YYNGEE. V was clipped by 0 bases and J by 3 bases, with 6 bases between them.